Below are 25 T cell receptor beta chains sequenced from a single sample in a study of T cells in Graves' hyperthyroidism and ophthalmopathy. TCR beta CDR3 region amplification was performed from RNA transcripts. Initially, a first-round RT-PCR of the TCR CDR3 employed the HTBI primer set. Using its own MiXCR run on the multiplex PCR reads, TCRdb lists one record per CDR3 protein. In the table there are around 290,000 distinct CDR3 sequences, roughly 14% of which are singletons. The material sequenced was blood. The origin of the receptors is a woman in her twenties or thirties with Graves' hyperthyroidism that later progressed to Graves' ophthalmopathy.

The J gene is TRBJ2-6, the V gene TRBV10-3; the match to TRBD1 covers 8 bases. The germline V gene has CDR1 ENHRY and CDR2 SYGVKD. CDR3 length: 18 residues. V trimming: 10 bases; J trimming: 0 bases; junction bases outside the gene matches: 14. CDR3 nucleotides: TGTGCCACCGCAACGAAACAGGGGGTGTCCTCTGGGGCCAACGTCCTGACTTTC. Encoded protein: CATATKQGVSSGANVLTF.

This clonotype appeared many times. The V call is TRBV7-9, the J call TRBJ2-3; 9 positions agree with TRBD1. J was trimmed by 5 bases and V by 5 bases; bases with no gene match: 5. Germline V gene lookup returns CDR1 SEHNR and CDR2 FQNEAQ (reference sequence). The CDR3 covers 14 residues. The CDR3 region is CASSTRGQGDTQYF. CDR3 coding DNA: TGTGCCAGCAGCACTAGGGGACAGGGAGATACGCAGTATTTT.

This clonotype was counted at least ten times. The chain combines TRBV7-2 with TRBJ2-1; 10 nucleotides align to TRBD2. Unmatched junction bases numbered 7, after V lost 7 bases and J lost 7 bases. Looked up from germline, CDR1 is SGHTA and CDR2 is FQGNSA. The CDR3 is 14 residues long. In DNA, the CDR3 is TGTGCCAGCACCAGGGCTAGCGGGAGAAATGAGCAGTTCTTC. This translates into CASTRASGRNEQFF.

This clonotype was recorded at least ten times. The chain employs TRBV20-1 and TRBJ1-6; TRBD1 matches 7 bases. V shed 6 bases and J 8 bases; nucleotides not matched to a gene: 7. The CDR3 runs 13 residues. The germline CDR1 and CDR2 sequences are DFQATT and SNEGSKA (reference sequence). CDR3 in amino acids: CSAEAGGDSPLHF. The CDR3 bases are TGCAGTGCCGAGGCAGGGGGAGATTCACCCCTCCACTTT.

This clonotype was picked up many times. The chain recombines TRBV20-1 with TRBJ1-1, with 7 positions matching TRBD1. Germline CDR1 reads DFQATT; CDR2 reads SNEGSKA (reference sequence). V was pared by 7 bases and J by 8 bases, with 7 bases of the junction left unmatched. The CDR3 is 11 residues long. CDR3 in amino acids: CSVTTGEEAFF. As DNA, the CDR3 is TGCAGTGTTACCACAGGGGAGGAAGCTTTCTTT.

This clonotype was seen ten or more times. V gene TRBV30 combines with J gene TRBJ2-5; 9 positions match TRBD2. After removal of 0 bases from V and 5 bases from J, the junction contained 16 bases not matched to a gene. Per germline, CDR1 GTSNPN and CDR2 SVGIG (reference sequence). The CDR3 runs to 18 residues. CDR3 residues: CAWSVLRRTSGSQETQYF. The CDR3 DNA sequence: TGTGCCTGGAGTGTACTGCGACGCACTAGCGGGTCCCAGGAGACCCAGTACTTC.

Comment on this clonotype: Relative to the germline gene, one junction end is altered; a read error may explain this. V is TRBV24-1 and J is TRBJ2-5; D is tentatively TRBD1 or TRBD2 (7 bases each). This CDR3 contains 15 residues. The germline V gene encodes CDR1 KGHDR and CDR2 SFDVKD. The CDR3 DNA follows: TGTGCCACCTGTGACCCCAGGGGGGGGACGGAGACCCAGTACTTC. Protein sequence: CATCDPRGGTETQYF.

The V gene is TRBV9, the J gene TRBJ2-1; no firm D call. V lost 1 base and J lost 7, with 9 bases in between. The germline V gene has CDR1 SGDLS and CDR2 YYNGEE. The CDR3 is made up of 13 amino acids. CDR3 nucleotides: TGTGCCAGCAGCGTATTTCTGGGGAATGAGCAGTTCTTC. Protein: CASSVFLGNEQFF.

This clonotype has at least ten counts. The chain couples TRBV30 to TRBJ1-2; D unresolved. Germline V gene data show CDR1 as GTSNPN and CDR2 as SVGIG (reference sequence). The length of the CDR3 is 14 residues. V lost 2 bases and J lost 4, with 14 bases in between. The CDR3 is CAWSLPAQSYGYTF. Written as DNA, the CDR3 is TGTGCCTGGAGTTTACCGGCACAGAGCTATGGCTACACCTTC.

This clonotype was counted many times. This CDR3 is CSARVRDYEQYF. CDR3 coding DNA: TGCAGTGCTAGGGTCAGAGATTACGAGCAGTACTTC. V gene TRBV20-1 combines with J gene TRBJ2-7; D not resolved. The CDR3 spans 12 residues. V dropped 3 bases and J dropped 4 bases, with 10 bases sitting between them. CDR1 is DFQATT, CDR2 SNEGSKA, per germline (reference sequence).

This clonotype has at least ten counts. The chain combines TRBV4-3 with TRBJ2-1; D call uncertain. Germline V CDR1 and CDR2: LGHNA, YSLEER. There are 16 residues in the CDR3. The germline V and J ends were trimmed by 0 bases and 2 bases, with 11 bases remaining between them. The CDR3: CASSQDRRAAYNEQFF. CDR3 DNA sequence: TGCGCCAGCAGCCAAGATAGACGGGCGGCCTACAATGAGCAGTTCTTC.

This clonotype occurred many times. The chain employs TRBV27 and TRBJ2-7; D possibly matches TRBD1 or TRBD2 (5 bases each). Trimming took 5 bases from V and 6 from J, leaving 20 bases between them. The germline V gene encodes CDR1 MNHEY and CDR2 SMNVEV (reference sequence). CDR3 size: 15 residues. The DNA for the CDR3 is TGTGCCAGCAGTCAAGCGAAAGGTGGGGCGGGCGAGCAGTACTTC. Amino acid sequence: CASSQAKGGAGEQYF.

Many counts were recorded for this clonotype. CDR3 DNA sequence: TGTGCCAGCAGTTACGTGAGTTACAGGGCTACCAATGAGCAGTTCTTC. The encoded protein is CASSYVSYRATNEQFF. The V call is TRBV6-6, the J call TRBJ2-1, with D perhaps TRBD1 (6 bases). The germline gives CDR1 MNHNY, CDR2 SVGAGI (reference sequence). With 2 bases removed from V and 6 bases from J, the gap between germline ends came to 17 bases. The CDR3 consists of 16 residues.

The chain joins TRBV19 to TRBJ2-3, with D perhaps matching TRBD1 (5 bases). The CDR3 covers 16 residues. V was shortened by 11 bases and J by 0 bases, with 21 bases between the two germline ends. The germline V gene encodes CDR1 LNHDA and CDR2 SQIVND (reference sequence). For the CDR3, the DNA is TGTGCCGGTACTCCCAGGGCGTCAGTAAGCACAGATACGCAGTATTTT. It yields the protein CAGTPRASVSTDTQYF.

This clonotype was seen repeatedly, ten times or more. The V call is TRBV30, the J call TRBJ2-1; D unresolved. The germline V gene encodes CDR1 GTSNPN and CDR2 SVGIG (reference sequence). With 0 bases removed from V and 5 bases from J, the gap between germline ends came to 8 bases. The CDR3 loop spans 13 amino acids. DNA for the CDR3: TGTGCCTGGAGTGTAGACGTAGACAATGAGCAGTTCTTC. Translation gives CAWSVDVDNEQFF.

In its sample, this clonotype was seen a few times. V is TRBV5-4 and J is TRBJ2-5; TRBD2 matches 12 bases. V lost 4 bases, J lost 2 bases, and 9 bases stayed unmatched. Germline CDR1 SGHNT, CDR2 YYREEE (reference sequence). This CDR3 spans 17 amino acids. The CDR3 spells CASSGPGLAGLQETQYF. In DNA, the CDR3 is TGTGCCAGCAGCGGCCCCGGACTAGCGGGACTTCAAGAGACCCAGTACTTC.

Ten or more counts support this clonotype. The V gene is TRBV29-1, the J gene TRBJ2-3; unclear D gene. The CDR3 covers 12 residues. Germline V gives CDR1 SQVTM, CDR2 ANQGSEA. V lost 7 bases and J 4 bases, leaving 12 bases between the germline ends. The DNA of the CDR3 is TGCAGCGCCCCGCTACTCGCAGATACGCAGTATTTT. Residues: CSAPLLADTQYF.

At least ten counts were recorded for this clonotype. CDR3 bases: TGTGCCAGCAGCGTAGGGGGACAGCTCACCGGGGAGCTGTTTTTT. It specifies CASSVGGQLTGELFF. The V and J genes are TRBV28 and TRBJ2-2; 7 nucleotides match TRBD1. This CDR3 comprises 15 residues. V lost 6 bases to trimming and J lost 4 bases; unmatched junction nucleotides: 8. Germline V lookup: CDR1 MDHEN, CDR2 SYDVKM.

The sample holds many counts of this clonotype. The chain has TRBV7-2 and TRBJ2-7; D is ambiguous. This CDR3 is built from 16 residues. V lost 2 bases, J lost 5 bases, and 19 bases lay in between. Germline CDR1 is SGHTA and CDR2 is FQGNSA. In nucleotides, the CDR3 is TGTGCCAGCAGCTTAAGAACAGACATGAGTTTCCACGAGCAGTACTTC. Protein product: CASSLRTDMSFHEQYF.

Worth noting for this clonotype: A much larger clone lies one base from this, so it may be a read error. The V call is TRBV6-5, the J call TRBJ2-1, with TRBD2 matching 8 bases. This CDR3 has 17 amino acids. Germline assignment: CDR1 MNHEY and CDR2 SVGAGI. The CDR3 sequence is CTSSSAIAGFSYNEQFF. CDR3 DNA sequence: TGTACCAGCAGTTCCGCTATAGCGGGGTTCTCCTACAATGAGCAGTTCTTC.

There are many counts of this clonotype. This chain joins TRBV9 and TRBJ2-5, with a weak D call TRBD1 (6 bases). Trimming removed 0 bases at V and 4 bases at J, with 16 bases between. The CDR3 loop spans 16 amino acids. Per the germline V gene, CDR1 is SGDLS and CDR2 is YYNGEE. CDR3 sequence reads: CASSVAGKGDGETQYF. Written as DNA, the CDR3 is TGTGCCAGCAGCGTAGCTGGGAAGGGGGACGGAGAGACCCAGTACTTC.

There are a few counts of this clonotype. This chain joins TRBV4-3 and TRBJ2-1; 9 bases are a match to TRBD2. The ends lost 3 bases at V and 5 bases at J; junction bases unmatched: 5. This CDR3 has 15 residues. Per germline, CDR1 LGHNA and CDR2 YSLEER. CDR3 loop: CASSHRLAENNEQFF. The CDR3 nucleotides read TGCGCCAGCAGCCACCGACTAGCGGAAAACAATGAGCAGTTCTTC.

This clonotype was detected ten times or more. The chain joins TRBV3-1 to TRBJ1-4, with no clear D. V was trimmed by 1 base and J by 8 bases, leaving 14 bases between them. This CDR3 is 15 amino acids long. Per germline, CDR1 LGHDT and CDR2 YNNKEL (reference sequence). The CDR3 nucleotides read TGTGCCAGCAGCCAAGCGGGAGGGAGTCGGGAAAAACTGTTTTTT. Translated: CASSQAGGSREKLFF.

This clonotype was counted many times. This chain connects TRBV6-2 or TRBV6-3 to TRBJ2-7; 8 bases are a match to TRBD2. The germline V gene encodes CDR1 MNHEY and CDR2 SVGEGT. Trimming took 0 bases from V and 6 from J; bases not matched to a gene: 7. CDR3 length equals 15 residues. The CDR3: CASSYSIAGRAEQYF. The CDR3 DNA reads TGTGCCAGCAGTTACTCGATAGCGGGAAGGGCCGAGCAGTACTTC.

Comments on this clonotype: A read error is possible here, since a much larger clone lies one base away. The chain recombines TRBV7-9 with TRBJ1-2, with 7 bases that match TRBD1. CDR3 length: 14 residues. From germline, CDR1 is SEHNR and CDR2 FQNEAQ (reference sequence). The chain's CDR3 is CASGLEGGAWGYTF. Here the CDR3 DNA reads TGTGCCAGCGGCTTAGAAGGGGGCGCTTGGGGCTACACCTTC. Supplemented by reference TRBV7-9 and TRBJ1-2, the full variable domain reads DTGVSQNPRHKITKRGQNVTFRCDPISEHNRLYWYRQTLGQGPEFLTYFQNEAQLEKSRLLSDRFSAERPKGSFSTLEIQRTEQGDSAMYLCASGLEGGAWGYTFGSGTRLTVV.